The next 24 T cell receptor beta chains were all read from a single sample in a study of PD-1 blockade in classical Hodgkin lymphoma. Produced via immunoSEQ multiplex PCR; TCRdb's table is partial and in-frame only. In the table there are tens of thousands of clones, about 77% of which are singletons. Time point noted: cycle 4 day 1 (C4D1), after more than 5 weeks of nivolumab. Exposure to brentuximab vedotin varied, and each patient had relapsed following autologous stem cell transplantation. The source was peripheral blood mononuclear cells (PBMCs), collected before the fourth cycle of nivolumab. The receptors were gathered from a human donor with classical Hodgkin lymphoma.

This rearrangement joins TRBV11-2 to TRBJ1-4, with D hard to call. The CDR3 covers 15 residues. CDR1 is SGHAT, CDR2 FQNNGV, per germline. V was shortened by 5 bases and J by 0 bases, with 10 bases between the two germline ends. CDR3 DNA: TGTGCCAGCAGCCCAGACGCTTCAACTAATGAAAAACTGTTTTTT. It codes for CASSPDASTNEKLFF. Together with reference TRBV11-2 and TRBJ1-4, the CDR3 gives the full variable domain: EAGVAQSPRYKIIEKRQSVAFWCNPISGHATLYWYQQILGQGPKLLIQFQNNGVVDDSQLPKDRFSAERLKGVDSTLKIQPAKLEDSAVYLCASSPDASTNEKLFFGSGTQLSVL.

Only one count was recorded for this clone. The rearrangement links TRBV2 to TRBJ1-1, with 7 bases aligning to TRBD1. Germline CDR1 and CDR2: SNHLY and FYNNEI. There are 14 residues in the CDR3. The V and J ends lost 6 bases and 4 bases, in that order; junction bases with no gene match: 8. The CDR3 nucleotides read TGTGCCAGCAGAGGACAGGACAGCGGCACTGAAGCTTTCTTT. Its protein is CASRGQDSGTEAFF.

This sequence joins TRBV4-3 and TRBJ1-2, with a weak D call TRBD1 (5 bases). The V and J ends lost 1 base and 5 bases respectively, with 17 bases between them. The CDR3 sequence is 16 residues long. The germline gives CDR1 LGHNA, CDR2 YSLEER. The CDR3 DNA follows: TGCGCCAGCAGCCAAGGGTCGGGGGGAATTGGGTATGGCTACACCTTC. Encoded protein: CASSQGSGGIGYGYTF.

This clone has just a few counts. The CDR3 nucleotides are TGTGCCAGCAGTTACGCGGGCGGGGAAAAACTGTTTTTT. Amino acid sequence: CASSYAGGEKLFF. The chain uses TRBV6-5 and TRBJ1-4; the D is unclear. The CDR3 runs 13 residues. Trimming removed 2 bases at V and 8 bases at J, with 9 bases between. In germline, CDR1 is MNHEY, CDR2 SVGAGI.

Points on this clone: Other DNA sequences in the same sample also yield this CDR3. This chain links TRBV18 with TRBJ2-7; D gene ambiguous. Trimming shortened V by 6 bases and J by 0 bases, and 3 bases separated the two germline ends. Per the germline V gene, CDR1 is KGHSH and CDR2 is LQKENI. The CDR3 is 11 residues long. The CDR3 region has the DNA TGTGCCAGCTCTCTCTCCTACGAGCAGTACTTC. Translation gives CASSLSYEQYF. Looking up the rest from reference TRBV18 and TRBJ2-7 gives the full variable domain: NAGVMQNPRHLVRRRGQEARLRCSPMKGHSHVYWYRQLPEEGLKFMVYLQKENIIDESGMPKERFSAEFPKEGPSILRIQQVVRGDSAAYFCASSLSYEQYFGPGTRLTVT.

This clone has only a few counts. This rearrangement joins TRBV2 to TRBJ1-2; a weak D match, TRBD1 (6 bases). V was clipped by 7 bases and J by 8 bases, with 20 bases between them. Germline-derived CDR1 and CDR2 are SNHLY and FYNNEI. The CDR3 is made up of 14 amino acids. The CDR3 sequence is CASTVEGGPSGYTF. The DNA of the CDR3 is TGTGCCAGCACCGTAGAGGGGGGCCCTAGCGGCTACACCTTC.

The chain joins TRBV19 to TRBJ1-6; D unclear. CDR3 length: 14 residues. The germline CDR1 and CDR2 sequences are LNHDA and SQIVND (reference sequence). Trimming stripped 0 bases from V and 10 bases from J, with 10 bases between. The chain's CDR3 is CASSIDLGESPLHF. DNA for the CDR3: TGTGCCAGTAGTATAGATCTCGGAGAATCACCCCTCCACTTT. The full variable domain, completed using reference TRBV19 and TRBJ1-6, is DGGITQSPKYLFRKEGQNVTLSCEQNLNHDAMYWYRQDPGQGLRLIYYSQIVNDFQKGDIAEGYSVSREKKESFPLTVTSAQKNPTAFYLCASSIDLGESPLHFGNGTRLTVT.

This clone has more than one count but fewer than ten. The chain couples TRBV5-1 to TRBJ1-1, with unresolved D. This CDR3 has 14 residues. Trimming took 2 bases from V and 0 from J, leaving 8 bases between them. In germline, CDR1 is SGHRS, CDR2 YFSETQ. CDR3 sequence: CASSLTLVNTEAFF. The CDR3 bases are TGCGCCAGCAGCTTAACGTTGGTGAACACTGAAGCTTTCTTT.

The V call is TRBV28, the J call TRBJ1-3, with D unresolved. Trimming pared 3 bases from V and 5 bases from J, leaving 5 bases between. Germline V gives CDR1 MDHEN, CDR2 SYDVKM. The CDR3 extends over 12 amino acids. The CDR3 DNA reads as TGTGCCAGCAGTTTCGACAGAAACACCATATATTTT. Protein sequence: CASSFDRNTIYF.

The chain links TRBV27 to TRBJ2-7, with D maybe TRBD1 (6 bases). The CDR3 length is 14 residues. V shed 3 bases and J shed 5 bases, with 14 bases lying between them. Per germline, CDR1 MNHEY and CDR2 SMNVEV (reference sequence). The CDR3 reads CASSFSRGIDEQYF. DNA of the CDR3: TGTGCCAGCAGTTTCTCCAGGGGAATCGACGAGCAGTACTTC.

V is TRBV7-3 and J is TRBJ2-1; no firm D call. The V end was cut by 5 bases, the J end by 7 bases, with 12 bases between. This CDR3 has 13 amino acids. The V gene's germline CDR1 is SGHTA and CDR2 FQGTGA. CDR3: CASSPDGVNEQFF. The CDR3 nucleotides read TGTGCCAGCAGCCCCGACGGAGTAAATGAGCAGTTCTTC.

The V call is TRBV9, the J call TRBJ2-5; D gene unclear. V gave up 2 bases and J gave up 0 bases, with 5 bases separating them. CDR3 size: 13 residues. Germline assignment: CDR1 SGDLS and CDR2 YYNGEE. Written as DNA, the CDR3 is TGTGCCAGCAGCGTCGGTAACCAAGAGACCCAGTACTTC. Encoded protein: CASSVGNQETQYF.

This rearrangement joins TRBV6-6 to TRBJ2-7, with TRBD1 matching 9 bases. The trim removed 2 bases at V and 7 bases at J, leaving 6 bases unmatched. This CDR3 comprises 14 residues. Germline CDR1 is MNHNY and CDR2 is SVGAGI (reference sequence). The DNA for the CDR3 is TGTGCCAGCAGTTACAGGACAGGGGCGGGAGAGCAGTACTTC. It codes for CASSYRTGAGEQYF.

The CDR3, as DNA: TGCGCCAGCAGCTTGGCGGGGGGCCTTAACTATGGCTACACCTTC. As protein: CASSLAGGLNYGYTF. The V gene is TRBV5-1, the J gene TRBJ1-2, with D possibly TRBD1 on 6 matching bases. CDR1 is SGHRS and CDR2 is YFSETQ in the germline V gene. V was shortened by 0 bases and J by 1 base, with 10 bases between the two germline ends. The CDR3 has 15 amino acids. Complete variable domain (other parts from reference TRBV5-1 and TRBJ1-2): KAGVTQTPRYLIKTRGQQVTLSCSPISGHRSVSWYQQTPGQGLQFLFEYFSETQRNKGNFPGRFSGRQFSNSRSEMNVSTLELGDSALYLCASSLAGGLNYGYTFGSGTRLTVV.

The chain has TRBV7-3 and TRBJ2-2, with TRBD1 as a possible D gene (6 bases). The germline CDR1 and CDR2 sequences are SGHTA and FQGTGA. The CDR3 extends over 14 amino acids. Deletions cut 6 bases from V and 0 bases from J, with 8 bases between. The CDR3 DNA sequence: TGTGCCAGCAGGAACAGGGCGAACACCGGGGAGCTGTTTTTT. As protein: CASRNRANTGELFF.

This chain connects TRBV29-1 to TRBJ2-3; no clear D. Germline V CDR1 and CDR2: SQVTM, ANQGSEA. The CDR3 length is 12 residues. Trimming took 7 bases from V and 0 from J, leaving 8 bases between them. The CDR3 protein is CSGELSTDTQYF. CDR3 bases: TGCAGCGGGGAATTGAGCACAGATACGCAGTATTTT.

The CDR3 protein is CASSERGATNEKLFF. The DNA for the CDR3 is TGTGCCAGCAGCGAGAGGGGCGCAACTAATGAAAAACTGTTTTTT. This chain links TRBV9 with TRBJ1-4, with D tentatively TRBD1 (5 bases). Germline V lookup: CDR1 SGDLS, CDR2 YYNGEE. With 3 bases removed from V and 0 bases from J, the gap between germline ends came to 9 bases. This CDR3 has 15 residues.

This clone has more than one count but fewer than ten. The chain joins TRBV7-9 to TRBJ2-1, with unresolved D. CDR3 length: 11 residues. V was cut by 5 bases and J by 10 bases, with 9 bases left in between. The germline V gene has CDR1 SEHNR and CDR2 FQNEAQ (reference sequence). The CDR3 region is CASSPAYEQFF. The CDR3 DNA is TGTGCCAGCAGCCCAGCCTACGAGCAGTTCTTC.

V gene TRBV19 combines with J gene TRBJ1-2; 9 nucleotides line up with TRBD1. Germline V gene sequence: CDR1 LNHDA, CDR2 SQIVND (reference sequence). J gave up 4 bases and V 5 bases, and 8 bases lay outside the gene matches. The CDR3 totals 15 residues. CDR3 loop: CASSAGQGIRYGYTF. The CDR3 nucleotides read TGTGCCAGTAGTGCGGGACAGGGTATACGCTATGGCTACACCTTC.

The CDR3 protein is CASSDLDSWHEQYF. The CDR3, as DNA: TGTGCCAGCAGTGACCTAGACTCTTGGCACGAGCAGTACTTC. The chain employs TRBV25-1 and TRBJ2-7; D is uncertain. V dropped 3 bases and J dropped 5 bases, with 14 bases sitting between them. CDR1 MGHDK and CDR2 SYGVNS come from the germline V gene. The CDR3 contains 14 residues.

The chain carries TRBV6-6 and TRBJ1-2, with D perhaps matching TRBD1 (5 bases). The CDR3 extends over 14 amino acids. Looked up from germline, CDR1 is MNHNY and CDR2 is SVGAGI (reference sequence). The V end was cut by 5 bases, the J end by 8 bases, with 18 bases between. DNA for the CDR3: TGTGCCAGCAGTCCCGAGGGGTGGGGTAACGGCTACACCTTC. This codes for CASSPEGWGNGYTF.

V gene TRBV21-1 combines with J gene TRBJ2-7. TRBV21-1 is classified as a pseudogene. CDR3 size: 11 residues. CDR3 amino acids: CARPVKAEQYF. Written as DNA, the CDR3 is TGTGCCCGCCCGGTAAAGGCCGAGCAGTACTTC.

The CDR3 loop reads CASSEEKGPNSPLHF. In nucleotides, the CDR3 is TGTGCCAGCAGTGAAGAGAAGGGCCCGAATTCACCCCTCCACTTT. The V and J genes are TRBV6-1 and TRBJ1-6; D gene unclear. V was pared by 1 base and J by 7 bases, with 11 bases between. This CDR3 has 15 residues. Germline V CDR1 and CDR2: MNHNS, SASEGT.

This rearrangement joins TRBV5-6 to TRBJ1-1, with 7 bases fitting TRBD1. J gave up 5 bases and V 3 bases, and 7 bases lay outside the gene matches. The CDR3 runs 14 residues. Per germline, CDR1 SGHDT and CDR2 YYEEEE. The chain's CDR3 is CASSYWTGGTEAFF. The CDR3, as DNA: TGTGCCAGCAGCTATTGGACAGGAGGGACTGAAGCTTTCTTT.